Listed below are T cell receptor beta chains from one sample, sequenced in a study of blood T cell repertoires in COVID-19. Libraries were prepared by immunoSEQ multiplex PCR; TCRdb keeps only in-frame clonotypes and omits some of them. The table lists 200,000 or so clones, approximately 88% of them singletons. What was sequenced was PBMCs or T cells enriched from blood (not recorded which). The receptors derive from a woman in her forties with acute COVID-19. Each CDR3 is given with its conserved first and last residue. D genes are given only for firm matches. Size is stated for part of the rows, as once, few or many counts, or as a class when the clone is expanded.

>NA|TRBV10-3|TRBJ1-2|NA
TGTGCCATCAGTGAGAGAGCAGGGGCTAACTATGGCTACACCTTC
CAISERAGANYGYTF
>NA|TRBV5-6|TRBJ2-5|NA
TGTGCCAGCAGCGGTAGCGGTTCCCAAGAGACCCAGTACTTC
CASSGSGSQETQYF
>NA|TRBV25-1|TRBJ2-7|NA
TGTGCCAGCAGTGAATATAGTACCTACGAGCAGTACTTC
CASSEYSTYEQYF
>NA|TRBV10-3|TRBJ2-1|TRBD2
TGTGCCATCAAGTCTACTAGCGATGAGCAGTTCTTC
CAIKSTSDEQFF
>once|TRBV11-2|TRBJ1-6|NA
TGTGCCAGCAGCACTTACCAACAGGATTCACCCCTCCACTTT
CASSTYQQDSPLHF
>NA|TRBV5-1|TRBJ1-6|TRBD1
TGCGCCAGCAGCTTGGCCTGGGGACAGTTTAATTCACCCCTCCACTTT
CASSLAWGQFNSPLHF
>NA|TRBV21-1|TRBJ1-5|NA
TGTGCCAGCAGCAAAGCGCTAAGGCAGGTCCAGCCCCAGCATTTT
CASSKALRQVQPQHF
>NA|TRBV7-2|TRBJ2-1|TRBD2
TGTGCCAGCAGCTCAACTAGCGGGAGGGGTGACAATGAGCAGTTCTTC
CASSSTSGRGDNEQFF
>NA|TRBV10-1|TRBJ2-3|TRBD2
TGCGCCAGCAGTCCACTAGCGGCAAAAAGGGATACGCAGTATTTT
CASSPLAAKRDTQYF
>few|TRBV3-1/TRBV3-2|TRBJ2-3|NA
TGTGCCAGCAGCCAAGCCCTAGACAGGCCGTTAGGCACAGATACGCAGTATTTT
CASSQALDRPLGTDTQYF
>NA|TRBV10-3|TRBJ1-5|NA
TGTGCCATCAAGACAGACAATCAGCCCCAGCATTTT
CAIKTDNQPQHF
>NA|TRBV30|TRBJ1-1|NA
TGTGCCTGGAGTACGAGGCCTAAGACTGAAGCTTTCTTT
CAWSTRPKTEAFF
>NA|TRBV7-9|TRBJ1-2|TRBD1
TGTGCCAGCAGCTTAGTGACAGGGAACTATGGCTACACCTTC
CASSLVTGNYGYTF
>NA|TRBV4-2|TRBJ1-5|NA
TGTGCCAGCAGCCAAGTTAGGAGTAGCAATCAGCCCCAGCATTTT
CASSQVRSSNQPQHF